The TCR beta chain under discussion was sequenced for a study of blood T cells in healthy people across ages. PCR was performed a second time for about 7 to 11 cycles using a sample-barcoded 5' primer and a J-beta primer mix. TCRdb re-analysed the 5' RACE reads in MiXCR, keeping a single row per CDR3 protein. Of about 320,000 distinct CDR3 sequences listed, roughly 26% are singletons. V was pared by 0 bases and J by 12 bases, with 5 bases of the junction left unmatched. Germline V CDR1 and CDR2: SGDLS, YYNGEE. This CDR3 comprises 13 residues. The origin of this receptor is a woman between 70 and 85 years old in good health. The chain couples TRBV9 to TRBJ1-4; 7 positions agree with TRBD1. Sequenced input: blood. The CDR3 region has the DNA TGTGCCAGCAGCGTAGAGACAGGGACGGAACTGTTTTTT. Translating it yields CASSVETGTELFF.